Listed here are 16 T cell receptor beta chains from one sample, sequenced in a study of cytomegalovirus exposure and HLA in healthy donors (dated by TCRdb to between 2016 and 2019). Libraries came from the immunoSEQ multiplex PCR assay. TCRdb took over this immuneACCESS table, retaining in-frame rearrangements with V and J assigned. Such tables are incomplete; in checked studies, under half of the missing clones stem from an unresolved V gene, and the remainder is unexplained. This sample holds about 110,000 clones; approximately 86% were observed only once. 3% to 3.5% of the sample is held by the ten biggest clonotypes. Sequenced material: PBMCs. All receptors come from a woman younger than 35 in good health and CMV-seronegative.

The gene calls are TRBV27 and TRBJ2-1, with 12 bases identical to TRBD2. The length of the CDR3 is 16 residues. Germline V gene sequence: CDR1 MNHEY, CDR2 SMNVEV (reference sequence). V lost 0 bases and J lost 9; bases outside the gene matches: 6. CDR3 sequence (DNA): TGTGCCAGCAGTTTATCGACTAGCGGGGGAAGGGGTGAGCAGTTCTTC. This codes for CASSLSTSGGRGEQFF.

The CDR3 here is CASSYSTAGNGYTF. Written as DNA, the CDR3 is TGTGCCAGCAGTTACTCTACGGCAGGCAATGGCTACACCTTC. The chain has TRBV6-5 and TRBJ1-2; D unclear. CDR3 length equals 14 residues. Germline V lookup: CDR1 MNHEY, CDR2 SVGAGI. V shed 0 bases and J shed 6 bases, with 11 bases lying between them.

This sequence joins TRBV29-1 and TRBJ2-3; TRBD2 aligns across 10 bases. V lost 6 bases and J lost 2; bases outside the gene matches: 5. The CDR3 consists of 14 residues. CDR1 is SQVTM and CDR2 is ANQGSEA in the germline V gene. CDR3 bases: TGCAGCGTGGATGGGACTAGCGACACAGATACGCAGTATTTT. Amino acids: CSVDGTSDTDTQYF.

The J gene is TRBJ1-3, the V gene TRBV5-1; TRBD1 is a possible D gene (5 bases). The CDR3 is 13 residues long. V was trimmed by 4 bases and J by 8 bases, leaving 13 bases between them. Germline-derived CDR1 and CDR2 are SGHRS and YFSETQ. CDR3 region: CASSLSGEYTIYF. The CDR3, as DNA: TGCGCCAGCAGCCTGTCGGGGGAGTACACCATATATTTT. The whole variable domain, remainder taken from reference TRBV5-1 and TRBJ1-3, is KAGVTQTPRYLIKTRGQQVTLSCSPISGHRSVSWYQQTPGQGLQFLFEYFSETQRNKGNFPGRFSGRQFSNSRSEMNVSTLELGDSALYLCASSLSGEYTIYFGEGSWLTVV.

The chain has TRBV7-6 and TRBJ2-3, with 13 positions matching TRBD2. Germline loops: CDR1 SGHVS, CDR2 FNYEAQ. Trimming at V came to 5 bases and at J to 5 bases, leaving 13 bases not matched to a gene. CDR3 length: 18 amino acids. The DNA of the CDR3 is TGTGCCAGCAGCCCGAGACTAGCGGGGGGCTCACAGGGAGATACGCAGTATTTT. This gives the protein CASSPRLAGGSQGDTQYF.

The genes are TRBV7-3 and TRBJ2-3; D remains unclear. CDR3 size: 15 residues. The germline V gene has CDR1 SGHTA and CDR2 FQGTGA. Trimming stripped 2 bases from V and 1 base from J, with 10 bases between. This CDR3 reads CASSLGGSRTDTQYF. In DNA, the CDR3 is TGTGCCAGCAGCTTAGGTGGTAGCCGCACAGATACGCAGTATTTT.

The genes are TRBV9 and TRBJ2-1; TRBD2 matches 11 bases. This CDR3 spans 16 amino acids. From germline, CDR1 is SGDLS and CDR2 YYNGEE. The J segment lost 6 bases and the V segment lost 7 bases, leaving 12 bases of the junction unmatched. The CDR3 sequence is CASSLTGLAGGNEQFF. The CDR3 DNA is TGTGCCAGCTCCCTCACTGGCCTAGCGGGAGGCAATGAGCAGTTCTTC. Together with reference TRBV9 and TRBJ2-1, the CDR3 gives the full variable domain: DSGVTQTPKHLITATGQRVTLRCSPRSGDLSVYWYQQSLDQGLQFLIQYYNGEERAKGNILERFSAQQFPDLHSELNLSSLELGDSALYFCASSLTGLAGGNEQFFGPGTRLTVL.

The chain couples TRBV18 to TRBJ1-6, with 7 bases matching TRBD1. This CDR3 region has 14 residues. CDR1 and CDR2 from the germline V gene are KGHSH and LQKENI. With V trimmed by 4 bases and J by 7 bases, 4 bases remained unmatched. The CDR3 region has the DNA TGTGCCAGCTCACGACAGGGCGGGAATTCACCCCTCCACTTT. Amino acid sequence: CASSRQGGNSPLHF.

The chain combines TRBV30 with TRBJ1-2, with D maybe TRBD1 (6 bases). Trimming left V 3 bases short and J 4 bases short, with 15 bases between. The CDR3 covers 14 residues. Germline V lookup: CDR1 GTSNPN, CDR2 SVGIG (reference sequence). The CDR3 DNA is TGTGCCTGGAGCAAAGATACAGGGAGCTATGGCTACACCTTC. Amino acids: CAWSKDTGSYGYTF. The full variable domain, in which reference TRBV30 and TRBJ1-2 provide the parts outside the CDR3, is SQTIHQWPATLVQPVGSPLSLECTVEGTSNPNLYWYRQAAGRGLQLLFYSVGIGQISSEVPQNLSASRPQDRQFILSSKKLLLSDSGFYLCAWSKDTGSYGYTFGSGTRLTVV.

The V and J genes are TRBV9 and TRBJ1-1; 7 bases fit TRBD1. The CDR3 length is 15 residues. V shed 3 bases and J 0 bases; nucleotides not matched to a gene: 5. Germline loops: CDR1 SGDLS, CDR2 YYNGEE. CDR3 coding DNA: TGTGCCAGCAGCGAGGCGGGACAGATGAACACTGAAGCTTTCTTT. Amino acids: CASSEAGQMNTEAFF.

This chain joins TRBV7-9 and TRBJ1-5, with no clear D. Trimming took 1 base from V and 7 from J, leaving 11 bases between them. The germline V gene has CDR1 SEHNR and CDR2 FQNEAQ (reference sequence). This CDR3 is built from 14 residues. The CDR3 DNA follows: TGTGCCAGCAGCTTAGGCGCCGCTCCCCAGCCCCAGCATTTT. This encodes CASSLGAAPQPQHF.

CDR3 sequence (DNA): TGCGCCAGCAGCTTGATTACAGGGGGCACCGGGGAGCTGTTTTTT. Its protein is CASSLITGGTGELFF. The chain links TRBV5-1 to TRBJ2-2; 8 bases align to TRBD1. The CDR3 consists of 15 residues. Trimming cost V 1 base and J 4 bases; bases outside gene matches: 3. Germline CDR1 reads SGHRS; CDR2 reads YFSETQ.

This clone was observed a single time. V is TRBV9 and J is TRBJ1-1; D is undetermined. Germline values: CDR1 SGDLS, CDR2 YYNGEE. This CDR3 comprises 16 residues. The V and J ends lost 0 bases and 5 bases respectively, with 17 bases between them. The CDR3, as DNA: TGTGCCAGCAGCGTAGGGAGTGCGGGTCTGGGGACTGAAGCTTTCTTT. This encodes CASSVGSAGLGTEAFF.

The J gene is TRBJ1-5, the V gene TRBV7-8; D remains ambiguous. This CDR3 is 13 amino acids long. Germline CDR1 is SGHVS and CDR2 is FQNEAQ. V was shortened by 5 bases and J by 7 bases, with 12 bases between the two germline ends. CDR3 in DNA: TGTGCCAGCAGCCCTCGTGCAGGCCAGCCCCAGCATTTT. It yields the protein CASSPRAGQPQHF.

The chain is built from TRBV15 and TRBJ2-6; no clear D. CDR3 length equals 15 residues. Trimming shortened V by 2 bases and J by 4 bases, and 9 bases separated the two germline ends. Germline V gene lookup returns CDR1 LNHNV and CDR2 YYDKDF (reference sequence). The CDR3: CATSRTAEGANVLTF. The CDR3 DNA is TGTGCCACCAGCAGAACGGCGGAAGGGGCCAACGTCCTGACTTTC. Looking up the rest from reference TRBV15 and TRBJ2-6 gives the full variable domain: DAMVIQNPRYQVTQFGKPVTLSCSQTLNHNVMYWYQQKSSQAPKLLFHYYDKDFNNEADTPDNFQSRRPNTSFCFLDIRSPGLGDTAMYLCATSRTAEGANVLTFGAGSRLTVL.

This clone was seen only a few times. The rearrangement joins TRBV30 to TRBJ2-7; D is unclear. The CDR3 contains 12 residues. V dropped 0 bases and J dropped 4 bases, with 7 bases sitting between them. Looked up from germline, CDR1 is GTSNPN and CDR2 is SVGIG (reference sequence). In nucleotides, the CDR3 is TGTGCCTGGAGTGTATTCGGGTACGAGCAGTACTTC. Protein: CAWSVFGYEQYF.